Below, 32 T cell receptor beta chains from the same sample are listed, as sequenced in a study of high-grade serous ovarian cancer treatment subgroups (dated by TCRdb to the early 2020s). Collection of tumor samples took place before definitive surgery or chemotherapy. Libraries were made using the immunoSEQ multiplex PCR assay. TCRdb stores this immuneACCESS table with in-frame sequences only. Part of the clones is absent; in the studies checked, under half of the shortfall reflects unresolved V genes, and no reason is known for the rest. The sample table contains more than 10,000 clones; only one count was recorded for around 65% of them. About 4% of the sample goes to the ten largest clones. The sample consisted of tumor tissue. These TCRs come from a human donor with high-grade serous ovarian cancer.

V gene TRBV5-1 combines with J gene TRBJ2-7; 13 bases are a match to TRBD2. Per the germline V gene, CDR1 is SGHRS and CDR2 is YFSETQ. CDR3 length: 17 residues. Germline trimming cut 3 bases from V and 4 bases from J; bases unmatched to any gene: 10. CDR3 nucleotides: TGCGCCAGCAGCTCGGGGACTAGCGGGAACGTAGTGTACGAGCAGTACTTC. Amino acid sequence: CASSSGTSGNVVYEQYF.

The CDR3 coding sequence is TGTGCCAGCAGCCAACCAACAGGGACCTACGAGCAGTACTTC. This translates into CASSQPTGTYEQYF. V and J are TRBV28 and TRBJ2-7; tentatively, D is TRBD1 (6 bases). This CDR3 comprises 14 residues. Germline V gene lookup returns CDR1 MDHEN and CDR2 SYDVKM. V dropped 6 bases and J dropped 2 bases, with 14 bases sitting between them.

This chain joins TRBV1 and TRBJ1-1. TRBV1 is noted as a pseudogene. CDR3 length: 15 residues. The CDR3 region is CTSSLSGGVNTEAFF. CDR3 DNA: TGCACCAGCAGCCTCTCGGGGGGGGTGAACACTGAAGCTTTCTTT.

The chain joins TRBV29-1 to TRBJ1-2, with D perhaps TRBD1 (5 bases). CDR3 size: 11 residues. Germline CDR1 is SQVTM and CDR2 is ANQGSEA. The V gene lost 7 bases and the J gene lost 5 bases, with 11 bases spanning the gap. The CDR3 sequence: CSGGTFYGYTF. The CDR3, as DNA: TGCAGCGGAGGGACGTTTTATGGCTACACCTTC.

This clone occurred a few times. The J gene is TRBJ1-1, the V gene TRBV19; D is ambiguous. This CDR3 has 16 residues. Trimming removed 1 base from V and 0 bases from J, with 12 bases in between. The germline CDR1 and CDR2 sequences are LNHDA and SQIVND (reference sequence). CDR3: CASSIGRYSVNTEAFF. The CDR3 coding sequence is TGTGCCAGTAGTATAGGTAGGTACAGCGTGAACACTGAAGCTTTCTTT. Full variable domain (missing parts from reference TRBV19 and TRBJ1-1): DGGITQSPKYLFRKEGQNVTLSCEQNLNHDAMYWYRQDPGQGLRLIYYSQIVNDFQKGDIAEGYSVSREKKESFPLTVTSAQKNPTAFYLCASSIGRYSVNTEAFFGQGTRLTVV.

CDR3 nucleotides: TGTGCCAGCAGCCGCTCAGGACTAGCGGACCCCACGGACACGCAGTATTTT. This sequence encodes CASSRSGLADPTDTQYF. The J gene is TRBJ2-3, the V gene TRBV4-2, with 10 bases aligning to TRBD2. The germline CDR1 and CDR2 sequences are LGHNA and YNFKEQ. V lost 4 bases to trimming and J lost 9 bases; unmatched junction nucleotides: 16. The CDR3 length is 17 residues.

J is TRBJ1-4 and V is TRBV6-1; tentative D call: TRBD1 (6 bases). Germline CDR1 is MNHNS and CDR2 is SASEGT. The CDR3 extends over 15 amino acids. V dropped 5 bases and J dropped 5 bases, with 15 bases sitting between them. CDR3 nucleotides: TGTGCCAGCAGTTCCAAGGGGGACGGAAATGAAAAACTGTTTTTT. The encoded protein is CASSSKGDGNEKLFF.

The genes are TRBV7-2 and TRBJ2-7, with 8 bases lining up with TRBD2. The CDR3 totals 17 residues. CDR1 is SGHTA and CDR2 is FQGNSA in the germline V gene. V lost 1 base to trimming and J lost 0 bases; unmatched junction nucleotides: 8. The CDR3 DNA follows: TGTGCCAGCAGCTTAGTATTTCTAACTAGCGGCTCCTACGAGCAGTACTTC. Translated, it gives CASSLVFLTSGSYEQYF.

The genes are TRBV11-1 and TRBJ2-7; perhaps D is TRBD1 or TRBD2 (5 bases each). The length of the CDR3 is 14 residues. The V end lost 1 base, the J end lost 2 bases, and 9 bases lay between the germline ends. Germline V gene lookup returns CDR1 SGHAT and CDR2 FQDESV (reference sequence). The CDR3 region has the DNA TGTGCCAGCAGCTTAGAGAGAGGGGCCTACGAGCAGTACTTC. This encodes CASSLERGAYEQYF.

This clone showed up just a few times. The rearrangement links TRBV28 to TRBJ1-5, with no clear D. Germline V gives CDR1 MDHEN, CDR2 SYDVKM. V was pared by 11 bases and J by 5 bases, with 4 bases between. The CDR3 is made up of 9 amino acids. CDR3 residues: CAVHQPQHF. The DNA for the CDR3 is TGTGCCGTCCATCAGCCCCAGCATTTT.

The DNA for the CDR3 is TGTGCCAGCAGCTTAACTGGGCCCGACGAGCAGTACTTC. Translating gives CASSLTGPDEQYF. The gene calls are TRBV7-3 and TRBJ2-7; no definite D call. The length of the CDR3 is 13 residues. Between the trimmed V and J ends, which lost 0 bases and 5 bases, there was a span of 8 bases. Germline V CDR1 and CDR2: SGHTA, FQGTGA.

This chain links TRBV28 with TRBJ1-5; D is unresolved. The germline V gene has CDR1 MDHEN and CDR2 SYDVKM. This CDR3 has 14 residues. V shed 3 bases and J shed 3 bases, with 9 bases lying between them. CDR3 amino acids: CASSLAGDNQPQHF. CDR3 in DNA: TGTGCCAGCAGTTTGGCGGGTGACAATCAGCCCCAGCATTTT.

As concerns this clone: At the DNA level, this CDR3 is encoded by other sequences in the same sample as well. The gene calls are TRBV6-6 and TRBJ1-1, with D unresolved. This CDR3 has 12 amino acids. Germline values: CDR1 MNHNY, CDR2 SVGAGI (reference sequence). V was cut by 0 bases and J by 4 bases, with 3 bases left in between. The CDR3 DNA follows: TGTGCCAGCAGTTACTCGCCCACTGAAGCTTTCTTT. Protein product: CASSYSPTEAFF.

The chain links TRBV7-6 to TRBJ2-7, with D hard to call. V lost 0 bases and J lost 2, with 5 bases in between. This CDR3 spans 13 amino acids. Per germline, CDR1 SGHVS and CDR2 FNYEAQ. In DNA form, the CDR3 reads TGTGCCAGCAGCTTAGCGTCAGCCTACGAGCAGTACTTC. The encoded protein is CASSLASAYEQYF.

The V and J genes are TRBV5-1 and TRBJ2-1; TRBD1 aligns across 9 bases. Trimming removed 4 bases from V and 9 bases from J; junction bases left unmatched: 14. Germline assignment: CDR1 SGHRS and CDR2 YFSETQ. This CDR3 is built from 16 residues. CDR3 residues: CASSPRTGVDFSEQFF. DNA of the CDR3: TGCGCCAGCAGCCCCCGGACAGGGGTTGACTTCAGTGAGCAGTTCTTC.

The genes are TRBV27 and TRBJ1-6; D gene uncertain. This CDR3 comprises 15 residues. The germline gives CDR1 MNHEY, CDR2 SMNVEV (reference sequence). Trimming took 2 bases from V and 8 from J, leaving 13 bases between them. CDR3 DNA: TGTGCCAGCAGTTTAATCGGGTCCCTAGATTCACCCCTCCACTTT. Translating it yields CASSLIGSLDSPLHF.

The CDR3 bases are TGTGCCAGCAGCTTAGCCGGTTTGGAGACCCAGTACTTC. This sequence encodes CASSLAGLETQYF. The chain links TRBV11-2 to TRBJ2-5; D gene unclear. The V and J ends lost 1 base and 5 bases respectively, with 8 bases between them. Per the germline V gene, CDR1 is SGHAT and CDR2 is FQNNGV. The CDR3 extends over 13 amino acids. Looking up the rest from reference TRBV11-2 and TRBJ2-5 gives the full variable domain: EAGVAQSPRYKIIEKRQSVAFWCNPISGHATLYWYQQILGQGPKLLIQFQNNGVVDDSQLPKDRFSAERLKGVDSTLKIQPAKLEDSAVYLCASSLAGLETQYFGPGTRLLVL.

This chain connects TRBV5-1 to TRBJ2-3, with D maybe TRBD2 (7 bases). There are 15 residues in the CDR3. From germline, CDR1 is SGHRS and CDR2 YFSETQ. With 6 bases removed from V and 1 base from J, the gap between germline ends came to 15 bases. In DNA form, the CDR3 reads TGCGCCAGCAAAGGGGGGGACGCTGGCACAGATACGCAGTATTTT. Amino acid sequence: CASKGGDAGTDTQYF.

This clone was seen a few times. This chain connects TRBV27 to TRBJ2-5; maybe TRBD2 (7 bases). Germline CDR1 and CDR2: MNHEY and SMNVEV (reference sequence). V gave up 1 base and J gave up 4 bases, with 10 bases separating them. CDR3 length: 14 residues. CDR3: CASSLWEGGETQYF. The DNA for the CDR3 is TGTGCCAGCAGTTTATGGGAGGGGGGAGAGACCCAGTACTTC.

This sequence joins TRBV19 and TRBJ1-1; TRBD1 matches at 7 bases. The V gene end was trimmed by 9 bases and the J gene end by 1 base; junction bases not matched to a gene: 5. CDR1 is LNHDA, CDR2 SQIVND, per germline (reference sequence). There are 13 residues in the CDR3. Here the CDR3 reads CASEDRENTEAFF. The CDR3 DNA is TGTGCCAGCGAAGACAGGGAGAACACTGAAGCTTTCTTT. Supplemented by reference TRBV19 and TRBJ1-1, the full variable domain reads DGGITQSPKYLFRKEGQNVTLSCEQNLNHDAMYWYRQDPGQGLRLIYYSQIVNDFQKGDIAEGYSVSREKKESFPLTVTSAQKNPTAFYLCASEDRENTEAFFGQGTRLTVV.

This chain links TRBV6-1 with TRBJ2-7; 7 bases fit TRBD2. The V segment lost 1 base and the J segment 7 bases; nucleotides outside the gene matches: 25. The CDR3 totals 20 residues. The germline gives CDR1 MNHNS, CDR2 SASEGT. CDR3 region: CASSEELRAGSLASRREQYF. The CDR3 DNA follows: TGTGCCAGCAGTGAAGAGCTAAGAGCAGGCTCACTAGCGAGCCGTCGTGAGCAGTACTTC.

The chain recombines TRBV30 with TRBJ2-7, with 9 bases aligning to TRBD1. The CDR3 length is 15 residues. In germline, CDR1 is GTSNPN, CDR2 SVGIG (reference sequence). Trimming took 4 bases from V and 3 from J; bases not matched to a gene: 10. The DNA for the CDR3 is TGTGCCTGGAAGCATCAACAGGGGGCTAGCTACGAGCAGTACTTC. This encodes CAWKHQQGASYEQYF. Combining the CDR3 with reference TRBV30 and TRBJ2-7 gives the whole variable domain SQTIHQWPATLVQPVGSPLSLECTVEGTSNPNLYWYRQAAGRGLQLLFYSVGIGQISSEVPQNLSASRPQDRQFILSSKKLLLSDSGFYLCAWKHQQGASYEQYFGPGTRLTVT.

The chain is built from TRBV7-3 and TRBJ2-3; D ambiguous. The CDR3 is made up of 14 amino acids. Trimming left V 5 bases short and J 2 bases short, with 11 bases between. The V gene's germline CDR1 is SGHTA and CDR2 FQGTGA. CDR3 sequence reads: CASSLTTDTDTQYF. The CDR3, as DNA: TGTGCCAGCAGCCTGACCACGGACACAGATACGCAGTATTTT.

V usage is TRBV27 and J usage is TRBJ2-7; D gene uncertain. Germline V gives CDR1 MNHEY, CDR2 SMNVEV (reference sequence). This CDR3 contains 13 residues. V gave up 5 bases and J gave up 0 bases, with 8 bases separating them. The CDR3 reads CASSLRYSYEQYF. The CDR3 DNA follows: TGTGCCAGCAGTCTCAGGTACTCCTACGAGCAGTACTTC.

The chain uses TRBV7-2 and TRBJ2-1; 7 bases line up with TRBD2. The length of the CDR3 is 15 residues. The V gene end was trimmed by 3 bases and the J gene end by 4 bases; junction bases not matched to a gene: 6. Germline CDR1 reads SGHTA; CDR2 reads FQGNSA. The CDR3 reads CASSFAGREYNEQFF. The CDR3 DNA is TGTGCCAGCAGCTTCGCGGGGAGGGAATACAATGAGCAGTTCTTC.

This clone was seen just once. V is TRBV19 and J is TRBJ2-3; the match to TRBD1 covers 7 bases. Looked up from germline, CDR1 is LNHDA and CDR2 is SQIVND (reference sequence). The ends lost 3 bases at V and 0 bases at J; junction bases unmatched: 3. This CDR3 is built from 15 residues. CDR3 protein: CASSMGQTSTDTQYF. The CDR3 DNA is TGTGCCAGTAGTATGGGACAGACGAGCACAGATACGCAGTATTTT.

The chain uses TRBV5-5 and TRBJ2-7; D ambiguous. The CDR3 is 12 residues long. Germline CDR1 and CDR2: SGHKS and YYEKEE (reference sequence). The V gene lost 4 bases and the J gene lost 3 bases, with 8 bases spanning the gap. The CDR3 region has the DNA TGTGCCAGCAGCCAGACGGACTACGAGCAGTACTTC. Translation gives CASSQTDYEQYF. The whole variable domain, remainder taken from reference TRBV5-5 and TRBJ2-7, is DAGVTQSPTHLIKTRGQQVTLRCSPISGHKSVSWYQQVLGQGPQFIFQYYEKEERGRGNFPDRFSARQFPNYSSELNVNALLLGDSALYLCASSQTDYEQYFGPGTRLTVT.

The V and J genes are TRBV2 and TRBJ1-6, with 8 bases that match TRBD1. Per the germline V gene, CDR1 is SNHLY and CDR2 is FYNNEI. The CDR3 runs to 15 residues. Trimming took 7 bases from V and 7 from J; bases not matched to a gene: 9. For the CDR3, the DNA is TGTGCCAGCAAGGACAGGGAATCGGGAAATTCACCCCTCCACTTT. Protein sequence: CASKDRESGNSPLHF.

This chain uses TRBV4-3 with TRBJ2-7; D may be TRBD2 (5 bases). Germline assignment: CDR1 LGHNA and CDR2 YSLEER. V gave up 0 bases and J gave up 5 bases, with 20 bases separating them. The CDR3 is 17 residues long. In DNA form, the CDR3 reads TGCGCCAGCAGCCAAGATTTTGGGCGGGCGGACCCTAACGAGCAGTACTTC. This translates into CASSQDFGRADPNEQYF.

This clone appeared a few times. V is TRBV18 and J is TRBJ2-7, with 9 bases that match TRBD1. The V segment lost 3 bases and the J segment 7 bases; nucleotides outside the gene matches: 1. CDR3 length: 12 residues. Germline CDR1 KGHSH, CDR2 LQKENI. The DNA of the CDR3 is TGTGCCAGCTCACCGACAGGGGGTGAGCAGTACTTC. Translated, it gives CASSPTGGEQYF.

The chain combines TRBV7-2 with TRBJ2-3; possible D gene TRBD1, 6 bases. The CDR3 extends over 15 amino acids. Germline V gene lookup returns CDR1 SGHTA and CDR2 FQGNSA. Trimming cost V 5 bases and J 5 bases, with 17 bases left between them. The CDR3 region has the DNA TGTGCCAGCAGCCAGGGGCCACTGAAGAGAGATACGCAGTATTTT. This sequence encodes CASSQGPLKRDTQYF.

The chain joins TRBV28 to TRBJ1-4; 9 nucleotides align to TRBD1. The V and J ends lost 5 bases and 7 bases, in that order; junction bases with no gene match: 5. This CDR3 has 14 amino acids. In germline, CDR1 is MDHEN, CDR2 SYDVKM. CDR3 sequence reads: CASSRTGGSEKLFF. In nucleotides, the CDR3 is TGTGCCAGCAGTCGAACAGGGGGCAGTGAAAAACTGTTTTTT.